Sequencing of this T cell receptor beta chain was carried out in a study of blood T cell repertoires in COVID-19. Study in general: T cells, B-cell-depleted T cells, or PBMCs supplied cDNA or gDNA.

Assay: immunoSEQ multiplex PCR; the TCRdb copy retains only in-frame clones and omits some. The sample has 40,000 to 45,000 clones, about 90% seen once; the top ten hold roughly 4.5%. This TCR came from a man aged 55 to 70 with acute or convalescent COVID-19. The sample consisted of peripheral blood.

The CDR3 loop is CASSYTVGALAGGRSYEQYF. CDR3 coding DNA: TGTGCCAGCAGTTACACCGTCGGAGCTTTAGCGGGGGGCCGCTCCTACGAGCAGTACTTC. The chain employs TRBV6-2 or TRBV6-3 and TRBJ2-7; 10 bases are shared with TRBD2. Germline V gene data show CDR1 as MNHEY and CDR2 as SVGEGT. After removal of 2 bases from V and 0 bases from J, the junction contained 16 bases not matched to a gene. The CDR3 has 20 residues.